The clone carrying this T cell receptor (beta chain) appeared a few times. The antigen remains unidentified. Trimming stripped 6 bases from V and 5 bases from J, with 20 bases between. Germline CDR1 and CDR2: MNHEY and SVGEGT. The CDR3 consists of 15 residues. The data are from a study of T cells in Graves' hyperthyroidism and ophthalmopathy. Broader study findings: Classification by a 13 V-J model distinguished ophthalmopathy from stable hyperthyroidism. Also found in blood were most expanded thyroid clonotypes above 0.001.

The investigators amplified TCR beta CDR3 regions from RNA transcripts. With the HTBI primer set, the TCR CDR3 went through a first round of RT-PCR. TCRdb used MiXCR to reprocess the multiplex PCR reads, holding one entry per CDR3 protein. The sample holds 480,000 or so distinct CDR3 sequences; 40% to 50% are singletons and the top ten take around 47%. Reasons for excluding patients were uncontrolled infection, other autoimmune disease, pregnancy or lactation. Used for diagnoses were clinical symptoms, serum thyroxine and TRAb, thyroid ultrasound and orbital computed tomography. The clonotype was recovered from an adult woman with Graves' disease, either hyperthyroidism or ophthalmopathy (not recorded which). The rearrangement joins TRBV6-2 or TRBV6-3 to TRBJ2-7; D may be TRBD1 or TRBD2 (6 bases each). Sample: peripheral blood or thyroid tissue (not recorded which). The CDR3 here is CASSSLQRRGDEQYF. CDR3 in DNA: TGTGCCAGCAGCTCCCTGCAGCGGAGGGGGGACGAGCAGTACTTC.